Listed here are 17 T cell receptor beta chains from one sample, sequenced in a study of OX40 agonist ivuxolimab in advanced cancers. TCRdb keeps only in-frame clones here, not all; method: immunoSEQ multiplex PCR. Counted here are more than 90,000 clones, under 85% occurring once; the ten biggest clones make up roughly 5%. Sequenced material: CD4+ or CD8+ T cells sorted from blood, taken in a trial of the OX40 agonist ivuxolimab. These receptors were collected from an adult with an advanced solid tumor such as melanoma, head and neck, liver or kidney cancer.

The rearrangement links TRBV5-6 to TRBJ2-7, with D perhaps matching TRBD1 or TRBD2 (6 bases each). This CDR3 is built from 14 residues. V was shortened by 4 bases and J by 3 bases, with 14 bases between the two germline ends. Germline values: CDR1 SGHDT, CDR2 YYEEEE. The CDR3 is CASSNPGADYEQYF. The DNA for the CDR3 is TGTGCCAGCAGCAACCCGGGGGCCGACTACGAGCAGTACTTC.

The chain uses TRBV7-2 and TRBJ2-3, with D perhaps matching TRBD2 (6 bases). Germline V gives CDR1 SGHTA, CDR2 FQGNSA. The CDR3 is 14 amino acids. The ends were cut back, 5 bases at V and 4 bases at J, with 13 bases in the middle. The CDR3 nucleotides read TGTGCCAGCAGCCCTCGACTAGTAGCAGATACGCAGTATTTT. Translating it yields CASSPRLVADTQYF.

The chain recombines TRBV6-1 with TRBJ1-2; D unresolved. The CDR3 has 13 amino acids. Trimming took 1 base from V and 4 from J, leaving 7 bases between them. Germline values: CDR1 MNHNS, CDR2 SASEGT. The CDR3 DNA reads TGTGCCAGCAGTGAAGGGGCCCCCTATGGCTACACCTTC. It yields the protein CASSEGAPYGYTF.

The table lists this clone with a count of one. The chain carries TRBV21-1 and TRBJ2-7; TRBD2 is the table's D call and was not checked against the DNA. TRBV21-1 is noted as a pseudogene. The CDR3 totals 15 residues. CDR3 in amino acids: CASSSGLADSYEQYF. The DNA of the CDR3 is TGTGCCAGCAGCAGCGGACTAGCGGATTCCTACGAGCAGTACTTC.

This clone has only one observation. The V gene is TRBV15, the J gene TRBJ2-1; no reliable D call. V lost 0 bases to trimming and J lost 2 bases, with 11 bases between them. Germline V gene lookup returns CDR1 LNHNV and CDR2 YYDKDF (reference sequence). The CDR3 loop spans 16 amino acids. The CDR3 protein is CATSRDLGGPYNEQFF. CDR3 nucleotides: TGTGCCACCAGCAGAGATCTCGGCGGCCCCTACAATGAGCAGTTCTTC.

The CDR3 is CASSIFSQGAPSTDTQYF. CDR3 coding DNA: TGTGCCAGTAGTATTTTTTCACAGGGGGCTCCTAGCACAGATACGCAGTATTTT. V is TRBV19 and J is TRBJ2-3; 9 nucleotides match TRBD1. V lost 3 bases, J lost 0 bases, and 10 bases stayed unmatched. The CDR3 consists of 18 residues. Germline CDR1 reads LNHDA; CDR2 reads SQIVND (reference sequence).

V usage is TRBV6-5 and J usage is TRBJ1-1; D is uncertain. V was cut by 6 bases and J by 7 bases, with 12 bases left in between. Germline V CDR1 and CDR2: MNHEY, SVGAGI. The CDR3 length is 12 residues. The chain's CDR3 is CASRSTVYEAFF. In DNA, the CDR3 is TGTGCCAGCAGGTCCACAGTATATGAAGCTTTCTTT.

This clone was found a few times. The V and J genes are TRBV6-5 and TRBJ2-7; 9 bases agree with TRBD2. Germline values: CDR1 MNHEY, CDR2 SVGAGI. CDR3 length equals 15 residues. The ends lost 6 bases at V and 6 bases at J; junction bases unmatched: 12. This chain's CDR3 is CASRAGGTGEVEQYF. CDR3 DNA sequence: TGTGCCAGCAGAGCGGGGGGAACAGGGGAGGTCGAGCAGTACTTC.

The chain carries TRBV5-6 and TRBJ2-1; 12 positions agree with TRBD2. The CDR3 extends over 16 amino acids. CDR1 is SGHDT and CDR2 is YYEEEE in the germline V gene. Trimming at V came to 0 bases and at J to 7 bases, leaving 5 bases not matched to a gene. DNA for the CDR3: TGTGCCAGCAGCTTGGGCCGGGGACTAGCGGGTAATGAGCAGTTCTTC. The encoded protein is CASSLGRGLAGNEQFF.

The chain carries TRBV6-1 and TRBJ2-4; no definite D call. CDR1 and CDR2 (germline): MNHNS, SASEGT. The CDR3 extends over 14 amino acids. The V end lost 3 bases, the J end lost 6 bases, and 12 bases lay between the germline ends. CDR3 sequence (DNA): TGTGCCAGCAGTGATATTCGGTGGGGAAACATTCAGTACTTC. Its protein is CASSDIRWGNIQYF.

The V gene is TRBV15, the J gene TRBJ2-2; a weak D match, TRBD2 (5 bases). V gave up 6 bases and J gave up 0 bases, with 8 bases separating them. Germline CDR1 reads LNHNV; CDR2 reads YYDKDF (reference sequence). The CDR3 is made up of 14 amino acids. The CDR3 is CATREGPNTGELFF. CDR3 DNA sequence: TGTGCCACCAGAGAGGGTCCGAACACCGGGGAGCTGTTTTTT.

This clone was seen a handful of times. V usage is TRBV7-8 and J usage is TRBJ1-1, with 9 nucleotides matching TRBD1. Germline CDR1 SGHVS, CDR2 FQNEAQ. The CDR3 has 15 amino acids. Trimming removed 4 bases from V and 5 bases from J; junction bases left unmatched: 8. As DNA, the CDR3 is TGTGCCAGCAGCTATGGACAGGGGTCAGCAACTGAAGCTTTCTTT. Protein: CASSYGQGSATEAFF. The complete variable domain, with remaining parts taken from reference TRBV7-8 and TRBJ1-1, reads GAGVSQSPRYKVAKRGQDVALRCDPISGHVSLFWYQQALGQGPEFLTYFQNEAQLDKSGLPSDRFFAERPEGSVSTLKIQRTQQEDSAVYLCASSYGQGSATEAFFGQGTRLTVV.

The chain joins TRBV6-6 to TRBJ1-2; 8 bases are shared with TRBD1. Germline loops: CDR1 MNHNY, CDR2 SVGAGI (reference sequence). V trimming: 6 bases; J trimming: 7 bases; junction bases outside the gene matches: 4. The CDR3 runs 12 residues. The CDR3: CASRDREGGYTF. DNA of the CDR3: TGTGCCAGCAGGGACAGGGAGGGTGGCTACACCTTC.

The CDR3 spells CASSLEGHRGRGYTF. DNA for the CDR3: TGTGCCAGCAGCTTAGAGGGTCACAGGGGTCGAGGCTACACCTTC. The chain couples TRBV7-2 to TRBJ1-2; 7 nucleotides match TRBD1. This CDR3 contains 15 residues. Germline CDR1 reads SGHTA; CDR2 reads FQGNSA. The trim removed 1 base at V and 8 bases at J, leaving 10 bases unmatched. Using reference TRBV7-2 and TRBJ1-2 for the parts outside the CDR3, the full variable domain is GAGVSQSPSNKVTEKGKDVELRCDPISGHTALYWYRQSLGQGLEFLIYFQGNSAPDKSGLPSDRFSAERTGGSVSTLTIQRTQQEDSAVYLCASSLEGHRGRGYTFGSGTRLTVV.

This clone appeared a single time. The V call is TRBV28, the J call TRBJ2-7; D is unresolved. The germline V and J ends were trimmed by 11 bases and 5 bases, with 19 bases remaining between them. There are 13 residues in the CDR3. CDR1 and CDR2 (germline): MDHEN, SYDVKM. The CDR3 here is CAGHRTAVHEQYF. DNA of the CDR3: TGTGCCGGGCATCGGACGGCGGTCCACGAGCAGTACTTC.

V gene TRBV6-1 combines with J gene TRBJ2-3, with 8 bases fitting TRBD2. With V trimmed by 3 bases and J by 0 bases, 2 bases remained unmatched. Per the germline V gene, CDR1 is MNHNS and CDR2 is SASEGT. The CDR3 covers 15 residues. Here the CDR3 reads CASSDPSGSTDTQYF. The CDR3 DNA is TGTGCCAGCAGTGACCCTAGCGGGAGCACAGATACGCAGTATTTT.

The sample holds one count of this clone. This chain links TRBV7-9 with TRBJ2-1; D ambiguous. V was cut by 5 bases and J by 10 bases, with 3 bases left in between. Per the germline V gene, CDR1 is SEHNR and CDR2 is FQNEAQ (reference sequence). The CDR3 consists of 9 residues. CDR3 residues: CASSPEQFF. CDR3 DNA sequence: TGTGCCAGCAGCCCGGAGCAGTTCTTC.